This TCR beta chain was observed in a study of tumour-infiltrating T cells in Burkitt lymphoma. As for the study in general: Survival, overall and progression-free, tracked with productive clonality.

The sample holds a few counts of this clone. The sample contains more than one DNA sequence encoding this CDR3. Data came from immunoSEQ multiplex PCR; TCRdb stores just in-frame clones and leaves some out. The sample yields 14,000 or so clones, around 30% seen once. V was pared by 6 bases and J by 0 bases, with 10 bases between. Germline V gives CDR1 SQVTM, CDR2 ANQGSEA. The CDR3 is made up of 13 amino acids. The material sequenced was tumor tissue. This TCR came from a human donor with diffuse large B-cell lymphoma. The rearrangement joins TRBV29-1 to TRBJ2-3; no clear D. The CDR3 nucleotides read TGCAGCGTAGCCAAGGATAGCACAGATACGCAGTATTTT. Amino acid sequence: CSVAKDSTDTQYF.